This T cell receptor beta chain was retrieved from a study of cytomegalovirus exposure and HLA in healthy donors. This clone came up once. The antigen is unknown. PCR involved 60 Vbeta and 13 Jbeta primers. Clones were read by immunoSEQ multiplex PCR, and TCRdb kept only the in-frame ones, dropping some. The profile shows approximately 32,000 clones, 65% to 85% of them singletons. Study findings and constraints: The study listed roughly 160 cytomegalovirus-associated TCR beta chains. There were three CMV-associated chains whose specificity for CMV antigens was confirmed in vitro. Reported performance of the classifier showed diagnosis of cytomegalovirus status with high specificity and sensitivity.

The germline V gene encodes CDR1 MRHNA and CDR2 SNTAGT. J gave up 0 bases and V 8 bases, and 12 bases lay outside the gene matches. This CDR3 has 17 residues. Sequences were obtained from PBMCs. This chain links TRBV6-4 with TRBJ2-3; TRBD2 matches 9 bases. This clonotype was sampled from a woman aged 25-40 years in good health and CMV-seropositive. CDR3 DNA: TGTGCCAGCCGTGTGAGCGCTAGCGGGGATAGCACAGATACGCAGTATTTT. Its translation is CASRVSASGDSTDTQYF.